Listed below are T cell receptor beta chains from one sample, sequenced in a study of cytomegalovirus exposure and HLA in healthy donors. Clones were sequenced by immunoSEQ multiplex PCR, and TCRdb holds only the in-frame ones, with some missing. Of 200,000 to 250,000 clones listed, 60% to 85% are singletons. Sequenced: PBMCs. These receptors were collected from a man aged 40-50 years in good health and CMV-seronegative. Each CDR3 is given with its conserved first and last residue. A D gene is named only where the DNA matches it firmly. Clone size is not always given. Where it is, it says once, few, many or a class for expanded clones.

V gene	clone size	J gene	D gene	CDR3 DNA	CDR3 protein
TRBV11-2	few	TRBJ2-7	NA	TGTGCCAGCAGCTTACCCCAGGGGTCGGCCTACGAGCAGTACTTC	CASSLPQGSAYEQYF
TRBV4-3	NA	TRBJ2-1	NA	TGCGCCAGCAGCCAGCGAACTAGGGTAGCCTCCTACAATGAGCAGTTCTTC	CASSQRTRVASYNEQFF
TRBV7-9	NA	TRBJ1-5	NA	TGTTCCAGCAGCTTAGTTGAGGAGAATGGTCAGCCCCAGCATTTT	CSSSLVEENGQPQHF
TRBV6-1	NA	TRBJ2-3	TRBD1	TGTGCCAGCAGTGAAGCGTGGAGGACAGGGGTCACAGATACGCAGTATTTT	CASSEAWRTGVTDTQYF
TRBV30	NA	TRBJ1-3	NA	TGTGCCTGGAGTGTTCCGGGGGTTCGTGGAAACACCATATATTTT	CAWSVPGVRGNTIYF
TRBV6-5	NA	TRBJ1-5	NA	TGTGCCAGCAGGAGTAGCAATCAGCCCCAGCATTTT	CASRSSNQPQHF
TRBV19	NA	TRBJ1-4	TRBD1	TGTGCCAGTAGTTCATCGACAGGGACGGTGACTAATGAAAAACTGTTTTTT	CASSSSTGTVTNEKLFF
TRBV19	NA	TRBJ2-1	NA	TGTGCCAGTAGGCGAACAGGGAGCTCCTACAATGAGCAGTTCTTC	CASRRTGSSYNEQFF
TRBV19	NA	TRBJ2-7	TRBD1	TGTGCCAGTAGTACCGCAGGGGGTACCTACGAGCAGTACTTC	CASSTAGGTYEQYF
TRBV5-8	NA	TRBJ2-7	NA	TGTGCCAGCAGCTTCTACTACGAGCAGTACTTC	CASSFYYEQYF
TRBV7-2	NA	TRBJ1-1	NA	TGTGCCAGCAGCTTACGGGACACTGAAGCTTTCTTT	CASSLRDTEAFF
TRBV2	NA	TRBJ1-6	NA	TGTGCCAGCAGTGGCGGGACTCACGTTGGGGAACCCCTCCACTTT	CASSGGTHVGEPLHF
TRBV2	NA	TRBJ1-2	NA	TGTGCCAGCATTCTGACTGGAAACTATGGCTACACCTTC	CASILTGNYGYTF
TRBV4-3	NA	TRBJ2-1	NA	TGCGCCAGCAGCCAAGCCCAGACGGGGGAGCAGTTCTTC	CASSQAQTGEQFF
TRBV30	NA	TRBJ1-3	NA	TGTGCCCTTCAGGAGGCGAGCTCTGGAAACACCATATATTTT	CALQEASSGNTIYF
TRBV9	once	TRBJ1-6	NA	TGTGCCAGCGGGGGGGGAGGGGTTAATTCACCCCTCCACTTT	CASGGGGVNSPLHF
TRBV4-1	once	TRBJ2-1	NA	TGCGCCAGCAGCCAAGATTTAAGCGGCTCCTACAATGAGCAGTTCTTC	CASSQDLSGSYNEQFF
TRBV7-2	once	TRBJ2-5	NA	TGTGCCAGCAGCTTAGCGGGCCTCCGGGAGACCCAGTACTTC	CASSLAGLRETQYF
TRBV19	NA	TRBJ2-1	NA	TGTGCCAGTAGTATAGGTAACTACAATGAGCAGTTCTTC	CASSIGNYNEQFF
TRBV5-6	NA	TRBJ2-7	NA	TGTGCCAGCAGCTTGGCAGGGTGGTCCGGGAGCTCCTACGAGCAGTACTTC	CASSLAGWSGSSYEQYF
TRBV5-1	few	TRBJ1-2	TRBD1	TGCGCCAGCAGCTCGTCCGGGACAGGGGGCGTCAGCGGCTACACCTTC	CASSSSGTGGVSGYTF
TRBV5-1	NA	TRBJ1-2	NA	TGCGCCAGCAGCTCCCAAGGAGGTAACTATGGCTACACCTTC	CASSSQGGNYGYTF
TRBV6-5	NA	TRBJ1-1	NA	TGTGCCAGCACCCAAGGTCTAGGTGAAGCTTTCTTT	CASTQGLGEAFF
TRBV10-3	NA	TRBJ2-7	TRBD2	TGTGCCATCAGTGAGTCTTGGGCCGAAACAGGGCGGGGGGCCGAGCAGTACTTC	CAISESWAETGRGAEQYF